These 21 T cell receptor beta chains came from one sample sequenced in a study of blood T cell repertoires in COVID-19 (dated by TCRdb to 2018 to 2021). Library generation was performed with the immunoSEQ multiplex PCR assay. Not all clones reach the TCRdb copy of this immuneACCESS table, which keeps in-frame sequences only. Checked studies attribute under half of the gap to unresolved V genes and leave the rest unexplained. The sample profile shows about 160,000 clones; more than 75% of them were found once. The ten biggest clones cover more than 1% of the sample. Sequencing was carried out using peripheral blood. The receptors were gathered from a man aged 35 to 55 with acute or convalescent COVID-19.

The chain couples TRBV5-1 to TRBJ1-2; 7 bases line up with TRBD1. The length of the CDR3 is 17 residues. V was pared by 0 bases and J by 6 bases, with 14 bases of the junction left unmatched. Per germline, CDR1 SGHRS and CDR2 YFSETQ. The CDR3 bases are TGCGCCAGCAGCTTGGCCCAGGCAGGGGGACCTCCAGATGGCTACACCTTC. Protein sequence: CASSLAQAGGPPDGYTF.

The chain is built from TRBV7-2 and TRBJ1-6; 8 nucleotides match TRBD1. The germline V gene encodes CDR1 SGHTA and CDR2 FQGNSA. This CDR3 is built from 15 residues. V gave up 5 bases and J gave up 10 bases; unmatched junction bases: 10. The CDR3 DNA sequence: TGTGCCAGCAGCCCTAACCGGGACAGGACCTCACCCCTCCACTTT. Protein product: CASSPNRDRTSPLHF.

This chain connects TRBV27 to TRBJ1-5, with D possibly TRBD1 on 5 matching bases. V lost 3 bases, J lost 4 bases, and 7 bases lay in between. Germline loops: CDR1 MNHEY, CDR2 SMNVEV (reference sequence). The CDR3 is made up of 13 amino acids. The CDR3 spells CASSFSGNQPQHF. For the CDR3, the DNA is TGTGCCAGCAGTTTCTCAGGGAATCAGCCCCAGCATTTT.

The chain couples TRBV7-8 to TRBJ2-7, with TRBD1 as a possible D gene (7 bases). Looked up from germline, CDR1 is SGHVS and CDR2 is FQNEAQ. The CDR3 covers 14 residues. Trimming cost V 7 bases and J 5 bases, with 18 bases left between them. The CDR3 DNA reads TGTGCCAGCAATCGCGGGACAGCCAAGGACGAGCAGTACTTC. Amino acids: CASNRGTAKDEQYF. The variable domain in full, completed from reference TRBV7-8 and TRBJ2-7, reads GAGVSQSPRYKVAKRGQDVALRCDPISGHVSLFWYQQALGQGPEFLTYFQNEAQLDKSGLPSDRFFAERPEGSVSTLKIQRTQQEDSAVYLCASNRGTAKDEQYFGPGTRLTVT.

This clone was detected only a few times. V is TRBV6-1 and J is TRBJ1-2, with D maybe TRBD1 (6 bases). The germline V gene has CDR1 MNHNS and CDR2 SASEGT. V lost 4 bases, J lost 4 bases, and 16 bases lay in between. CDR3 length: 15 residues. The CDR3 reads CASSVAGATFYGYTF. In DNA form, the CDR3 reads TGTGCCAGCAGTGTAGCAGGGGCCACCTTCTATGGCTACACCTTC.

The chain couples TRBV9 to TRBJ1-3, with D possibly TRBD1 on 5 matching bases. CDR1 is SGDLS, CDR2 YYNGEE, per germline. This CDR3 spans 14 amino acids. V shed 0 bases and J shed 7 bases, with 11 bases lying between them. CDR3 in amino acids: CASSVGGGTNTIYF. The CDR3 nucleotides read TGTGCCAGCAGCGTAGGGGGAGGGACGAACACCATATATTTT. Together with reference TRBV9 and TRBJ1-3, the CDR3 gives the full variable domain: DSGVTQTPKHLITATGQRVTLRCSPRSGDLSVYWYQQSLDQGLQFLIQYYNGEERAKGNILERFSAQQFPDLHSELNLSSLELGDSALYFCASSVGGGTNTIYFGEGSWLTVV.

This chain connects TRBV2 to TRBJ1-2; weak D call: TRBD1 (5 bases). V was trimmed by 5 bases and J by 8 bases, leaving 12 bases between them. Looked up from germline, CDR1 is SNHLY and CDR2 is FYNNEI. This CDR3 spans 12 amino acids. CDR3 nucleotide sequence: TGTGCCAGCAGTCCAGGGTTGAGAGGCTACACCTTC. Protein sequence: CASSPGLRGYTF.

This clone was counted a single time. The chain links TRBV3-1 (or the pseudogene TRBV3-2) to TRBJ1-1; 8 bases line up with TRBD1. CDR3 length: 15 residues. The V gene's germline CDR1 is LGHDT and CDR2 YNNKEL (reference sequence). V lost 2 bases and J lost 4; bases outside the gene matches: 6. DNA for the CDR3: TGTGCCAGCAGCCAAAATGCAGGGGGCATCACTGAAGCTTTCTTT. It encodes CASSQNAGGITEAFF.

The CDR3 DNA follows: TGTGCCAGCAGGACCCTGGACTCCCGGGCGTCAGATACGCAGTATTTT. The encoded protein is CASRTLDSRASDTQYF. This chain uses TRBV27 with TRBJ2-3, with D possibly TRBD2 on 5 matching bases. Trimming took off 6 bases at V and 4 bases at J, with 20 bases between the two ends. This CDR3 comprises 16 residues. The V gene's germline CDR1 is MNHEY and CDR2 SMNVEV (reference sequence).

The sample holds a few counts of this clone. CDR3: CASSPPASGYGYTF. In DNA, the CDR3 is TGTGCCAGCTCACCACCGGCGAGCGGGTATGGCTACACCTTC. The chain employs TRBV18 and TRBJ1-2; D gene uncertain. This CDR3 is built from 14 residues. CDR1 and CDR2 from the germline V gene are KGHSH and LQKENI. Trimming left V 0 bases short and J 5 bases short, with 10 bases between.

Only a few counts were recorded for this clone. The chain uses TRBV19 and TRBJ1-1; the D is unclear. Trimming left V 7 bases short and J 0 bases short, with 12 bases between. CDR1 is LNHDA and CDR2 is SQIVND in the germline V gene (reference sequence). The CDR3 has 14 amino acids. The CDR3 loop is CASNSPGMNTEAFF. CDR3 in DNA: TGTGCCAGTAACTCTCCGGGGATGAACACTGAAGCTTTCTTT.

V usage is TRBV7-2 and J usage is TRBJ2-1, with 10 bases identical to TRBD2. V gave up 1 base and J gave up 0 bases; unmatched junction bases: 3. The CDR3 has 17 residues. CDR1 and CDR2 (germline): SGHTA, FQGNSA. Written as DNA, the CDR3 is TGTGCCAGCAGCTTAGGCAGCGGGGGGGCCTCCTACAATGAGCAGTTCTTC. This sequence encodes CASSLGSGGASYNEQFF.

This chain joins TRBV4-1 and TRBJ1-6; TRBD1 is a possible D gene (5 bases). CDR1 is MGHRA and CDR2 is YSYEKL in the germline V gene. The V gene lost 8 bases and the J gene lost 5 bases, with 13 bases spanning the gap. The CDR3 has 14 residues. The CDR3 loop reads CASRPGGNNSPLHF. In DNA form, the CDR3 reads TGCGCCAGCCGCCCCGGGGGGAATAATTCACCCCTCCACTTT.

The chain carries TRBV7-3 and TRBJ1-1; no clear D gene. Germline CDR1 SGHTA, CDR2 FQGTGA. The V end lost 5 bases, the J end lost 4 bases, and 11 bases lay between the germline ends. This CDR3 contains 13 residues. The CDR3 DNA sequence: TGTGCCAGCAGCGTTACAGCCTTCACTGAAGCTTTCTTT. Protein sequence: CASSVTAFTEAFF.

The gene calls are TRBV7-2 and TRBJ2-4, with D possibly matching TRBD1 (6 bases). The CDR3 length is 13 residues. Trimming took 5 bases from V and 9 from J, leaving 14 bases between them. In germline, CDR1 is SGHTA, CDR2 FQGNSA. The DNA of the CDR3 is TGTGCCAGCAGCCCCGGACAGAAGAGCATTCAGTACTTC. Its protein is CASSPGQKSIQYF.

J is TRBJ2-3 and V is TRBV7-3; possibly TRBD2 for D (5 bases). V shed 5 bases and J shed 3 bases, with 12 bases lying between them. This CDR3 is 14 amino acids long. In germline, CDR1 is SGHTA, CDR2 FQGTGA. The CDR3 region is CASSPWRGTDTQYF. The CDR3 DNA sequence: TGTGCCAGCAGCCCATGGAGAGGGACAGATACGCAGTATTTT.

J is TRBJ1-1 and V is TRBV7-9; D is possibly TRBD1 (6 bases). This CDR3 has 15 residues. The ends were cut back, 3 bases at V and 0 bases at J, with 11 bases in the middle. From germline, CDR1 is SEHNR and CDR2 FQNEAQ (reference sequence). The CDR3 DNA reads TGTGCCAGCAGCTTTGCGACAGGTATGAACACTGAAGCTTTCTTT. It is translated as CASSFATGMNTEAFF. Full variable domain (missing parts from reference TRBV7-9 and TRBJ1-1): DTGVSQNPRHKITKRGQNVTFRCDPISEHNRLYWYRQTLGQGPEFLTYFQNEAQLEKSRLLSDRFSAERPKGSFSTLEIQRTEQGDSAMYLCASSFATGMNTEAFFGQGTRLTVV.

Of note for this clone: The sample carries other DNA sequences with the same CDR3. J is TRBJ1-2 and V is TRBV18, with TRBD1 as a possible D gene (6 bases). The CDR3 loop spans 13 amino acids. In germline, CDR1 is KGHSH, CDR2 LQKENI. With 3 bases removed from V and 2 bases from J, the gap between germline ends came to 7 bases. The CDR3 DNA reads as TGTGCCAGCTCACCTACAGGGAACTATGGCTACACCTTC. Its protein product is CASSPTGNYGYTF.

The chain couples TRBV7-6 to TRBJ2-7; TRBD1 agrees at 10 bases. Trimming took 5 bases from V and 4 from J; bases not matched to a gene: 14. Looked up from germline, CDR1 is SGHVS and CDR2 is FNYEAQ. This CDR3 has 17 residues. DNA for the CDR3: TGTGCCAGCAGCCCTCGGGTAGGGGACAGGGGTTTATACGAGCAGTACTTC. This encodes CASSPRVGDRGLYEQYF.

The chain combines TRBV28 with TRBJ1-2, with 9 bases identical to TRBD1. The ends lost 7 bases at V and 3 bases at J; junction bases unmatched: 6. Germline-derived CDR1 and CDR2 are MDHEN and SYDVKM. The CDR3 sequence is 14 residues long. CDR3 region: CASTPRDRDYGYTF. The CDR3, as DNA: TGTGCCAGCACCCCTCGGGACAGGGACTATGGCTACACCTTC.

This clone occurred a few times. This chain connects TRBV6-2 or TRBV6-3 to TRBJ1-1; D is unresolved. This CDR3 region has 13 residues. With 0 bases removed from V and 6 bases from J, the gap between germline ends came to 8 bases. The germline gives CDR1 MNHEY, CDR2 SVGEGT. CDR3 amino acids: CASSYSGFAEAFF. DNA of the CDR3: TGTGCCAGCAGTTACTCCGGTTTCGCTGAAGCTTTCTTT.